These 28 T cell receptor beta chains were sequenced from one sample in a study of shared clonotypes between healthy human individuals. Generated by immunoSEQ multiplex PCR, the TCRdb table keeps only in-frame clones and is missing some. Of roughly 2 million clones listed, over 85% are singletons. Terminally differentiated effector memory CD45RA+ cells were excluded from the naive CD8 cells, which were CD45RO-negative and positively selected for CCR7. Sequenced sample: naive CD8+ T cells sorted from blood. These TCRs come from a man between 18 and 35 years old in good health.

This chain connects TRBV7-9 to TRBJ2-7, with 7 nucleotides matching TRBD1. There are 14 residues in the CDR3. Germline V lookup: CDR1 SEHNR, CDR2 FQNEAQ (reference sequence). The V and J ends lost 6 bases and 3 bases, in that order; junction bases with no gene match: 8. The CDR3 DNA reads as TGTGCCAGCAGTCACCGGGACAGACTCTACGAGCAGTACTTC. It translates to CASSHRDRLYEQYF.

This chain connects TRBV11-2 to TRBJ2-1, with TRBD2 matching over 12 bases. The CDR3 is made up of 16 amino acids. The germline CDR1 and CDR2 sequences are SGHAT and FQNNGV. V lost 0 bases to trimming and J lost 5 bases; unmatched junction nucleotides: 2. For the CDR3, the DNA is TGTGCCAGCAGCTTAGAAGGACTAGCGGGAAACAATGAGCAGTTCTTC. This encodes CASSLEGLAGNNEQFF.

DNA for the CDR3: TGTGCCTGGAGTTCCGGGGCATCGAACACTGAAGCTTTCTTT. This gives the protein CAWSSGASNTEAFF. The chain employs TRBV30 and TRBJ1-1, with TRBD1 as a possible D gene (5 bases). Germline-derived CDR1 and CDR2 are GTSNPN and SVGIG (reference sequence). The CDR3 extends over 14 amino acids. Trimming left V 2 bases short and J 1 base short, with 11 bases between. Full variable domain (outside the CDR3, taken from reference TRBV30 and TRBJ1-1): SQTIHQWPATLVQPVGSPLSLECTVEGTSNPNLYWYRQAAGRGLQLLFYSVGIGQISSEVPQNLSASRPQDRQFILSSKKLLLSDSGFYLCAWSSGASNTEAFFGQGTRLTVV.

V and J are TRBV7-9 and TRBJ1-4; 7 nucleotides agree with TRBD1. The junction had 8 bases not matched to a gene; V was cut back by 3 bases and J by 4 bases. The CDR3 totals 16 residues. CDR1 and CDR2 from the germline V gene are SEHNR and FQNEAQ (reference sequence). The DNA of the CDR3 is TGTGCCAGCAGCTTGCCAGGACAGGAGGATAATGAAAAACTGTTTTTT. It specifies CASSLPGQEDNEKLFF. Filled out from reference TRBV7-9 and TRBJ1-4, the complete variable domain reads DTGVSQNPRHKITKRGQNVTFRCDPISEHNRLYWYRQTLGQGPEFLTYFQNEAQLEKSRLLSDRFSAERPKGSFSTLEIQRTEQGDSAMYLCASSLPGQEDNEKLFFGSGTQLSVL.

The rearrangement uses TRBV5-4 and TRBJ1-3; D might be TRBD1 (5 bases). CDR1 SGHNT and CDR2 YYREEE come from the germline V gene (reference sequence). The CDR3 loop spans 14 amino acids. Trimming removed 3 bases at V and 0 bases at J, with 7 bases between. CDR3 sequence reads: CASSSDSSGNTIYF. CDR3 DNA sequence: TGTGCCAGCAGCTCTGACAGCTCTGGAAACACCATATATTTT.

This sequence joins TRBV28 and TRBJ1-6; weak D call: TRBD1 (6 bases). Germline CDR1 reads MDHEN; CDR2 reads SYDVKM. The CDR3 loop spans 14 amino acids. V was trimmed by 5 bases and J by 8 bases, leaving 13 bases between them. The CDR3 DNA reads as TGTGCCAGCAGTCCCCAGGGGTTAGATTCACCCCTCCACTTT. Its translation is CASSPQGLDSPLHF.

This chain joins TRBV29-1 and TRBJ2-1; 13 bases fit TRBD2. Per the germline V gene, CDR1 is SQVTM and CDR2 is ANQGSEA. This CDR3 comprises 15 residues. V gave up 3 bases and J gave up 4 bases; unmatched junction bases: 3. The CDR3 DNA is TGCAGCGTTGAGAAGACTAGCGGGAGGTACAATGAGCAGTTCTTC. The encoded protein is CSVEKTSGRYNEQFF.

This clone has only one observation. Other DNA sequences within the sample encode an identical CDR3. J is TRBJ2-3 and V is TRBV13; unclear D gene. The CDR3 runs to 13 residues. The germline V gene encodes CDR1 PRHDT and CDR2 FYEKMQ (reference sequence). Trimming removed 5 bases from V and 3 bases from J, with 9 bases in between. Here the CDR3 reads CASSPGGTDTQYF. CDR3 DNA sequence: TGTGCCAGCAGCCCTGGTGGGACAGATACGCAGTATTTT.

The CDR3 nucleotides are TGTGCCAGCAGTCCCCCTCGTGGAGAGGCCGAATCCGAGCAGTACTTC. It translates to CASSPPRGEAESEQYF. The rearrangement uses TRBV7-2 and TRBJ2-7; unclear D gene. The V gene's germline CDR1 is SGHTA and CDR2 FQGNSA. The CDR3 length is 16 residues. V lost 6 bases to trimming and J lost 6 bases, with 24 bases between them.

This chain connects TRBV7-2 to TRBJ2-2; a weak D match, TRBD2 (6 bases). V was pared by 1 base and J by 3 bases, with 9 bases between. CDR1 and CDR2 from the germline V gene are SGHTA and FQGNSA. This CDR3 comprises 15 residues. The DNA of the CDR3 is TGTGCCAGCAGCTTAGAGGGACTTCACACCGGGGAGCTGTTTTTT. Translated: CASSLEGLHTGELFF.

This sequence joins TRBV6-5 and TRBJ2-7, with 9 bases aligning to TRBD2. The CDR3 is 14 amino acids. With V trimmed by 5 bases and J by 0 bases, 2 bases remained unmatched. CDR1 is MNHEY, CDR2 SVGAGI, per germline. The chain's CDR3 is CASSPSGTSYEQYF. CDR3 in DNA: TGTGCCAGCAGTCCTAGCGGGACCTCCTACGAGCAGTACTTC.

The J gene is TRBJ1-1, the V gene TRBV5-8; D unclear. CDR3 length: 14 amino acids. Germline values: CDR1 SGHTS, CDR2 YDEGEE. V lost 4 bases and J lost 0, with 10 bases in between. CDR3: CASSMRSMNTEAFF. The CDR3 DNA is TGTGCCAGCAGCATGCGGAGCATGAACACTGAAGCTTTCTTT.

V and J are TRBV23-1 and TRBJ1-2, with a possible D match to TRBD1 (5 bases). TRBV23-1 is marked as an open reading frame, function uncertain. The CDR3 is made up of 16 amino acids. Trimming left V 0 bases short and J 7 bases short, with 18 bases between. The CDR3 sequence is CASSQSAPQVRGGYTF. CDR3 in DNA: TGCGCCAGCAGTCAATCAGCCCCACAGGTTAGAGGTGGCTACACCTTC.

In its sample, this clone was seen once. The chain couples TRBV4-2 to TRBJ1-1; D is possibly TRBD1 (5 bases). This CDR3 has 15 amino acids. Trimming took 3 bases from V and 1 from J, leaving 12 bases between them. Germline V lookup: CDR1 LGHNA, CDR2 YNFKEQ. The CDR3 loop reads CASSHPQGENTEAFF. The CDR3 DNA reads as TGTGCCAGCAGCCACCCTCAGGGAGAGAACACTGAAGCTTTCTTT.

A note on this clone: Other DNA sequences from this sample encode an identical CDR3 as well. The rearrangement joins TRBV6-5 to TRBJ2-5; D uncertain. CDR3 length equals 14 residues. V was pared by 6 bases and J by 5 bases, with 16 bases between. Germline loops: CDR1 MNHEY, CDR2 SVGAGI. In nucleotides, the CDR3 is TGTGCCAGCAGCCCTCTGGGCTTTCAGGAGACCCAGTACTTC. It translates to CASSPLGFQETQYF.

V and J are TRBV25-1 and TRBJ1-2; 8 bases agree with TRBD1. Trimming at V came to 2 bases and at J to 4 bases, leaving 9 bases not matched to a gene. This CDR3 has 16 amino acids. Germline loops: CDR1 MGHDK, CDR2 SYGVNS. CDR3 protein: CASSEGQGFGIYGYTF. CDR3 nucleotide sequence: TGTGCCAGCAGTGAAGGACAGGGCTTTGGAATCTATGGCTACACCTTC.

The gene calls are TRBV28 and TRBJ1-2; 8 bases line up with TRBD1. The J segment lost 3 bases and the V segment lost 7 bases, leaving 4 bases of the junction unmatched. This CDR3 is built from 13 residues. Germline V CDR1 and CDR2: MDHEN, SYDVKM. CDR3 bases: TGTGCCAGCACCCTGGACAGGGACTATGGCTACACCTTC. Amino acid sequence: CASTLDRDYGYTF.

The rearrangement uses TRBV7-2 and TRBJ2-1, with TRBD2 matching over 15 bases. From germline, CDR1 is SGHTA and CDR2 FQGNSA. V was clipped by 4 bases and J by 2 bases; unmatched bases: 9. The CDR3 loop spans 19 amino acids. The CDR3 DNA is TGTGCCAGCAGCTCGGGACTAGCGGGGGGCCCAAGCCCCTACAATGAGCAGTTCTTC. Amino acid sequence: CASSSGLAGGPSPYNEQFF.

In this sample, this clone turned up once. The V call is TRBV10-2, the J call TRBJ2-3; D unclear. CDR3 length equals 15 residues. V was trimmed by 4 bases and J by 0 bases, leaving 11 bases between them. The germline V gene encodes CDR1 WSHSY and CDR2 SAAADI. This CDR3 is CASSVRYTSTDTQYF. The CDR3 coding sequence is TGCGCCAGCAGTGTACGGTACACTAGCACAGATACGCAGTATTTT.

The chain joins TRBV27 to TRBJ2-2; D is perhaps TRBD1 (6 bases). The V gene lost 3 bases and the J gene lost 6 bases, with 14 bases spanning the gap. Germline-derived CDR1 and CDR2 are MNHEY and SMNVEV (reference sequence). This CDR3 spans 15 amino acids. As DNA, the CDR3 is TGTGCCAGCAGTTTCACAGGGAATGTCGCCGGGGAGCTGTTTTTT. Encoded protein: CASSFTGNVAGELFF.

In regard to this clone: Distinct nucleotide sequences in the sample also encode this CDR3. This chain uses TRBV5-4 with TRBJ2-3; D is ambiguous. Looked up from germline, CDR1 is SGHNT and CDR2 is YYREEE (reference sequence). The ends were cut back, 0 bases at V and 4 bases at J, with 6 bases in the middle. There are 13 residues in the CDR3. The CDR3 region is CASSLESADTQYF. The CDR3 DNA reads TGTGCCAGCAGCTTGGAGTCGGCAGATACGCAGTATTTT.

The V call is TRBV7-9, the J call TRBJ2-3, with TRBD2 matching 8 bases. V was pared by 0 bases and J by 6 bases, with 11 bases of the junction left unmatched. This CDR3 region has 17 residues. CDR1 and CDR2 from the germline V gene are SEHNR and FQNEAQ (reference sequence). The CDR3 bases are TGTGCCAGCAGCTTAGCGGCGGGAGGCTTCCCTGGTGATACGCAGTATTTT. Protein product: CASSLAAGGFPGDTQYF. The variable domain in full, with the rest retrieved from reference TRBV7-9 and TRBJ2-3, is DTGVSQNPRHKITKRGQNVTFRCDPISEHNRLYWYRQTLGQGPEFLTYFQNEAQLEKSRLLSDRFSAERPKGSFSTLEIQRTEQGDSAMYLCASSLAAGGFPGDTQYFGPGTRLTVL.

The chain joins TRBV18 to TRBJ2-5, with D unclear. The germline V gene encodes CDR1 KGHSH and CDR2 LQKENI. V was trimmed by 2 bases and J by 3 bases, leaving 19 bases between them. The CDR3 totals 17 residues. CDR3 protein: CASSPEVPTAPKETQYF. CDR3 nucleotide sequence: TGTGCCAGCTCACCAGAGGTTCCGACTGCTCCAAAAGAGACCCAGTACTTC.

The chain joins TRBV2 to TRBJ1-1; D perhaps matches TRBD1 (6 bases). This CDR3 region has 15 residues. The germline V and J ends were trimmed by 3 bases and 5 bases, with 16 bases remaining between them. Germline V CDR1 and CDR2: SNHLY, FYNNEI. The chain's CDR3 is CASSDRGSLLTEAFF. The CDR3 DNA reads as TGTGCCAGCAGTGACAGGGGCTCTTTGTTGACTGAAGCTTTCTTT.

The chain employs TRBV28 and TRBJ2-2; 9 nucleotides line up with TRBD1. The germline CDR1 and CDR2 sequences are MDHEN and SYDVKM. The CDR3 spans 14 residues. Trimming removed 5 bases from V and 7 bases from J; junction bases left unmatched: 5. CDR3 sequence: CASSDTGGGGELFF. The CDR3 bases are TGTGCCAGCAGTGATACAGGGGGCGGCGGGGAGCTGTTTTTT.

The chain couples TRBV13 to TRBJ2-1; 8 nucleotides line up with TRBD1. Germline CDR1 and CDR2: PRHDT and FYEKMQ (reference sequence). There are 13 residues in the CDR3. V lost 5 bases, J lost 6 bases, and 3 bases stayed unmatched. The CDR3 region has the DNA TGTGCCAGCAGCACCGGACAGGGCAATGAGCAGTTCTTC. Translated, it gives CASSTGQGNEQFF.

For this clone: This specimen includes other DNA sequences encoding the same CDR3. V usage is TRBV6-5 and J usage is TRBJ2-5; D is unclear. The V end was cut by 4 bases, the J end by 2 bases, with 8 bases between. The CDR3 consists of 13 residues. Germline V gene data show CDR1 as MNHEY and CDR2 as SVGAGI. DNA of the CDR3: TGTGCCAGCAGTTTGGCAGAGCAAGAGACCCAGTACTTC. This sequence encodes CASSLAEQETQYF.

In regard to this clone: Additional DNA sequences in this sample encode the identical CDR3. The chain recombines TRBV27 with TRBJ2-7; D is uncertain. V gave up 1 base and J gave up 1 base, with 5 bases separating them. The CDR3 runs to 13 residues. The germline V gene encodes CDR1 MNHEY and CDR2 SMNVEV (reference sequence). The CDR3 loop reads CASSLLDSYEQYF. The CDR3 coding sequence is TGTGCCAGCAGTTTATTAGATTCCTACGAGCAGTACTTC.